Listed here are 9 T cell receptor beta chains from one sample, sequenced in a study of tumor-infiltrating lymphocytes in oesophageal squamous cell carcinoma. TCRdb processed the PCR reads anew with MiXCR; each CDR3 protein has one entry. The data show under 8,000 distinct CDR3 sequences, less than 15% seen once. The sequencing sample was made of esophageal tumor tissue. Receptors originate from a male donor with esophageal squamous cell carcinoma.

This clonotype is labeled medium-sized. V usage is TRBV11-1 and J usage is TRBJ1-2; D is uncertain. Trimming took 5 bases from V and 4 from J, leaving 11 bases between them. The CDR3 extends over 13 amino acids. Per germline, CDR1 SGHAT and CDR2 FQDESV (reference sequence). The CDR3 here is CASSVEGGYGYTF. Written as DNA, the CDR3 is TGTGCCAGCAGCGTAGAGGGAGGCTATGGCTACACCTTC.

This rearrangement joins TRBV5-4 to TRBJ1-4; the D is unclear. V was shortened by 0 bases and J by 6 bases, with 6 bases between the two germline ends. Germline values: CDR1 SGHNT, CDR2 YYREEE (reference sequence). This CDR3 is 13 amino acids long. CDR3 nucleotide sequence: TGTGCCAGCAGCTTGGGGGCAGATGAAAAACTGTTTTTT. Residues: CASSLGADEKLFF.

On this clonotype: A much larger clone lies a single base off, so this may be a read error. The chain couples TRBV19 to TRBJ2-3; TRBD2 is a possible D gene (5 bases). The DNA end is more similar to TRBJ2-7, so the J call may be wrong. The CDR3 covers 13 residues. Germline CDR1 is LNHDA and CDR2 is SQIVND (reference sequence). The CDR3 coding sequence is TGTGCCAGTAGTCCCCGGACTTCTGGCGAGCAGTACTTC. The encoded protein is CASSPRTSGEQYF.

This clonotype was detected ten times or more. The rearrangement joins TRBV19 to TRBJ2-1; 10 bases fit TRBD1. Trimming cost V 7 bases and J 5 bases; bases outside gene matches: 8. The CDR3 has 15 residues. CDR1 LNHDA and CDR2 SQIVND come from the germline V gene (reference sequence). The DNA for the CDR3 is TGTGCCAGTACTTCCGGGACAGGGGAAAACAATGAGCAGTTCTTC. Amino acids: CASTSGTGENNEQFF.

This clonotype is labeled as medium-sized. The chain employs TRBV7-9 and TRBJ1-4, with unresolved D. Deletions cut 1 base from V and 8 bases from J, with 14 bases between. The V gene's germline CDR1 is SEHNR and CDR2 FQNEAQ (reference sequence). The CDR3 loop spans 15 amino acids. The CDR3 DNA reads TGTGCCAGCAGCTTAGTCCTGCCGCTACAAGAAAAACTGTTTTTT. Translating it yields CASSLVLPLQEKLFF.

A single count supports this clonotype. Possible read error: a much larger clone is one base away. This chain links TRBV4-1 with TRBJ2-1; D gene ambiguous. TRBJ2-7 matches the DNA end more closely, so the J call is doubtful. This CDR3 spans 15 amino acids. Germline V gene sequence: CDR1 MGHRA, CDR2 YSYEKL. The CDR3 region has the DNA TGCGCCAGCAGCGCGTGGGTTGGAGCCTACAATGAGCAGTACTTC. Translating gives CASSAWVGAYNEQYF.

Many counts were recorded for this clonotype. The chain combines TRBV6-1 with TRBJ2-7, with a possible D match to TRBD2 (5 bases). Trimming left V 5 bases short and J 3 bases short, with 5 bases between. Germline V lookup: CDR1 MNHNS, CDR2 SASEGT. The CDR3 runs 11 residues. This CDR3 reads CASSRGYEQYF. CDR3 coding DNA: TGTGCCAGCAGTCGGGGCTACGAGCAGTACTTC.

This clonotype is labeled medium-sized. CDR3 nucleotides: TGTGCCAGCAGCTTAGATCCGGGGTCGGGAAACACCATATATTTT. It encodes CASSLDPGSGNTIYF. The V and J genes are TRBV7-2 and TRBJ1-3; the D is unclear. This CDR3 has 15 amino acids. The germline V and J ends were trimmed by 1 base and 4 bases, with 11 bases remaining between them. Per germline, CDR1 SGHTA and CDR2 FQGNSA. Using reference TRBV7-2 and TRBJ1-3 for the parts outside the CDR3, the full variable domain is GAGVSQSPSNKVTEKGKDVELRCDPISGHTALYWYRQSLGQGLEFLIYFQGNSAPDKSGLPSDRFSAERTGGSVSTLTIQRTQQEDSAVYLCASSLDPGSGNTIYFGEGSWLTVV.

This clonotype occurred many times. This chain connects TRBV19 to TRBJ1-5; D call uncertain. The CDR3 totals 16 residues. V lost 3 bases and J lost 0, with 12 bases in between. The germline gives CDR1 LNHDA, CDR2 SQIVND (reference sequence). The CDR3 DNA sequence: TGTGCCAGTAGTATCCTTCATAGTTATAGCAATCAGCCCCAGCATTTT. Translating it yields CASSILHSYSNQPQHF.